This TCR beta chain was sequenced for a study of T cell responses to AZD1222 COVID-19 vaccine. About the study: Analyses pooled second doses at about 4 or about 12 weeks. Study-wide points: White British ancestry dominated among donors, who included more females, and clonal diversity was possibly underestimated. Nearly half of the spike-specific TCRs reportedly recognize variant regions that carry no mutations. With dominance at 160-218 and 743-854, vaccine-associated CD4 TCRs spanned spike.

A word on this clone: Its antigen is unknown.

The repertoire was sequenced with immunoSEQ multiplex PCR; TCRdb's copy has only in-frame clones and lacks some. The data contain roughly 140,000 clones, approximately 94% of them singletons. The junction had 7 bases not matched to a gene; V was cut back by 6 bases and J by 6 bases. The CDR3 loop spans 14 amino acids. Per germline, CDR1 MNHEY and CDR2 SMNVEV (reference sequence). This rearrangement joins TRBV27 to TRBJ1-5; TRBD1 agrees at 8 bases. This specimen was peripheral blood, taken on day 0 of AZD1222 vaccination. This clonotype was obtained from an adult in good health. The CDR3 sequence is CASRPGGNGQPQHF. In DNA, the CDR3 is TGTGCCAGCAGACCAGGGGGCAATGGTCAGCCCCAGCATTTT.